This record concerns one T cell receptor (beta chain) sequence. What it binds is not known. The data derive from a study of shared clonotypes between healthy human individuals. The table came from immunoSEQ multiplex PCR; TCRdb's copy has only in-frame clones and leaves some out. The sample has over a million clones, roughly 95% seen once. The study's findings and limits: Clonotypes which were not shared had lower generation probabilities than clonotypes that all four donors shared. Represented diversity, genetic and exposure-history alike, was limited by few donors. Generally, naive subsets (rather than memory subsets) showed larger estimated richness.

Germline loops: CDR1 SGHNT, CDR2 YENEEA. V gave up 5 bases and J gave up 6 bases, with 16 bases separating them. This CDR3 region has 15 residues. The donor cohort consisted entirely of Caucasian adults residing in Nashville, Tennessee. The chain links TRBV11-3 to TRBJ2-2; the D is unclear. The source is a man aged 25-45 years in good health. The sequenced material came from naive CD4+ T cells sorted from blood. Subset here: CD45RA+ positively selected. This chain's CDR3 is CASSVYLEVAGELFF. Written as DNA, the CDR3 is TGTGCCAGCAGCGTCTATCTCGAGGTGGCCGGGGAGCTGTTTTTT.